This TCR beta chain originates from a study of blood T cell repertoires in COVID-19. On the study more broadly: Specimens from acute and convalescent COVID-19 originated in the United States, Italy and Spain. T cells, B-cell-depleted T cells, or PBMCs provided the cDNA or gDNA that served as material.

In the source study's methods: Reference gene primer amplification gave nucleated cell count estimates. The table came from immunoSEQ multiplex PCR; TCRdb's copy has only in-frame clones and leaves some out. V, J and clone size derive from that table, while D and trimming were established from the DNA sequence. The repertoire has fewer than 180,000 clones, about nine tenths of them found once; the top ten carry 3.5% to 5%. This clonotype originated in a woman aged 55-75 years with active or convalescent COVID-19. The sequencing sample was made of peripheral blood.

The CDR3 nucleotides are TGTGCCAGCAGTTTAAACATGGGCTACACCTTC. Residues: CASSLNMGYTF. V gene TRBV12-3 or TRBV12-4 combines with J gene TRBJ1-2; D gene unclear. Trimming removed 2 bases from V and 8 bases from J, with 6 bases in between. This CDR3 region has 11 residues.